The rows below give T cell receptor beta chains drawn from one sample of a study of CD8 T cells in Susac syndrome. TCRdb analysed the immunoSEQ multiplex PCR reads with MiXCR anew, one entry per CDR3 protein. The sample carries over 350,000 distinct CDR3 sequences, more than 80% recorded once. Material for sequencing was CD8+ T cells from PBMCs. These receptor sequences come from a human donor with multiple sclerosis. Each CDR3 is given with its conserved first and last residue. The D gene is left open where the match is weak. Clone size, where shown, is once, few, many, or a class for clones that have expanded.

d_call: .; j_call: TRBJ2-7; clone_size: .; v_call: TRBV5-1; cdr3_nt: TGCGCCAGCAGCTTGCCCGGGGACTCCTACGAGCAGTACTTC; cdr3_aa: CASSLPGDSYEQYF
d_call: TRBD1; j_call: TRBJ2-1; clone_size: .; v_call: TRBV24-1; cdr3_nt: TGTGCCACCAGTGAGGGGACAGGGAGGAATGAGCAGTTCTTC; cdr3_aa: CATSEGTGRNEQFF
d_call: .; j_call: TRBJ1-5; clone_size: .; v_call: TRBV7-9; cdr3_nt: TGTGCCAGCAGCTTAGATCAGGGAACGCAGCCCCAGCATTTT; cdr3_aa: CASSLDQGTQPQHF
d_call: .; j_call: TRBJ1-2; clone_size: .; v_call: TRBV29-1; cdr3_nt: TGCAGCGTTGAAGGGAGAACGGGCACCTTC; cdr3_aa: CSVEGRTGTF
d_call: .; j_call: TRBJ2-1; clone_size: .; v_call: TRBV6-1; cdr3_nt: TGTGCCAGCAGTTCCGGCGGGGCTACCTACAATGAGCAGTTCTTC; cdr3_aa: CASSSGGATYNEQFF
d_call: TRBD1; j_call: TRBJ1-1; clone_size: once; v_call: TRBV6-6; cdr3_nt: TGTGCCAGCAGTGACAGGGGGCGCCAGACTGAAGCTTTCTTT; cdr3_aa: CASSDRGRQTEAFF
d_call: .; j_call: TRBJ1-6; clone_size: .; v_call: TRBV14; cdr3_nt: TGTGCCAGCAGCCGCGACGGAGTAAATTCACCCCTCCACTTT; cdr3_aa: CASSRDGVNSPLHF
d_call: .; j_call: TRBJ1-1; clone_size: .; v_call: TRBV19; cdr3_nt: TGTGCCAGCCTGTTGGGGAACACTGAAGCTTTCTTT; cdr3_aa: CASLLGNTEAFF
d_call: TRBD1; j_call: TRBJ2-1; clone_size: .; v_call: TRBV5-4; cdr3_nt: TGTGCCAGCAGCTTGGACCGAGGCAGGGGGCTCTATGAGCAGTTCTTC; cdr3_aa: CASSLDRGRGLYEQFF
d_call: TRBD1; j_call: TRBJ1-1; clone_size: .; v_call: TRBV28; cdr3_nt: TGTACCAGCAGGCCGACAGGGAGCACTGAAGCTTTCTTT; cdr3_aa: CTSRPTGSTEAFF
d_call: .; j_call: TRBJ2-5; clone_size: .; v_call: TRBV5-6; cdr3_nt: TGTGCCAGCAGCTTGGACCAGGCAGAGACCCAGTACTTC; cdr3_aa: CASSLDQAETQYF
d_call: .; j_call: TRBJ1-2; clone_size: .; v_call: TRBV27; cdr3_nt: TGTGCCAGCAGGCGCAGGACGGACTATGGCTACACCTTC; cdr3_aa: CASRRRTDYGYTF
d_call: TRBD2; j_call: TRBJ2-5; clone_size: .; v_call: TRBV6-6; cdr3_nt: TGTGCCAGCAGTAGGACCATAGCGGGGGGTGGGGAGACCCAGTACTTC; cdr3_aa: CASSRTIAGGGETQYF
d_call: TRBD2; j_call: TRBJ2-1; clone_size: .; v_call: TRBV6-1; cdr3_nt: TGTGCCAGCAATCCAGCGGGGGAGACGAGTGAGCAGTTCTTC; cdr3_aa: CASNPAGETSEQFF
d_call: .; j_call: TRBJ1-5; clone_size: .; v_call: TRBV3-1; cdr3_nt: TGTGCCAGCAGCCAAGATTTCCCTAGTAGCAATCAGCCCCAGCATTTT; cdr3_aa: CASSQDFPSSNQPQHF
d_call: TRBD1; j_call: TRBJ2-2; clone_size: .; v_call: TRBV6-1; cdr3_nt: TGTGCCAGCAGTGGAACCGGGACAGGGGAGACCGGGGAGCTGTTTTTT; cdr3_aa: CASSGTGTGETGELFF
d_call: .; j_call: TRBJ2-7; clone_size: once; v_call: TRBV14; cdr3_nt: TGTGCCAGCGGCCAAGAGTGGCGGTCCTACGAGCAGTACTTC; cdr3_aa: CASGQEWRSYEQYF
d_call: .; j_call: TRBJ2-7; clone_size: .; v_call: TRBV10-1; cdr3_nt: TGCGCCAGCAGTGAGTCGGCTGCCCCCTACGAGCAGTACTTC; cdr3_aa: CASSESAAPYEQYF
d_call: TRBD2; j_call: TRBJ2-1; clone_size: .; v_call: TRBV3-1; cdr3_nt: TGTGCCAGCAGCCAAGAATTCATGGGGACTAGCGTAATTTACAATGAGCAGTTCTTC; cdr3_aa: CASSQEFMGTSVIYNEQFF
d_call: .; j_call: TRBJ2-7; clone_size: .; v_call: TRBV30; cdr3_nt: TGTGCCTGGAAAGAGACAGATTCCTCCTACGAGCAGTACTTC; cdr3_aa: CAWKETDSSYEQYF